The entry that follows covers one T cell receptor (beta chain) sequence. Its antigen is not identified. This sample was taken from a study of cytomegalovirus exposure and HLA in healthy donors. The PCR made use of 60 Vbeta and 13 Jbeta primers. TCRdb keeps only in-frame clones here, not all; method: immunoSEQ multiplex PCR. The sample carries 120,000 to 150,000 clones, roughly 80% recorded once. Study-level results: Upon later analysis, TCR association rates were observed to vary by HLA locus, being highest for DRB1 and lowest for HLA-C.

The sample taken for sequencing was PBMCs. This TCR came from a male donor in good health and CMV-seronegative.

The CDR3 region is CASSPLTFGEAFF. The DNA for the CDR3 is TGTGCCAGCAGCCCCTTGACTTTCGGTGAAGCTTTCTTT. The chain employs TRBV7-7 and TRBJ1-1; no clear D gene. The CDR3 runs 13 residues. Between the trimmed V and J ends, which lost 5 bases and 7 bases, there was a span of 14 bases. CDR1 is SSHAT and CDR2 is FNYEAQ in the germline V gene (reference sequence).